These 13 T cell receptor beta chains originate from one sample sequenced in a study of T cells in Graves' hyperthyroidism and ophthalmopathy. Amplified regions were TCR beta CDR3 sequences from RNA transcripts. Primed by the HTBI set, a first-round RT-PCR was run on the TCR CDR3. TCRdb re-analysed the multiplex PCR reads in MiXCR, keeping a single row per CDR3 protein. This sample has 250,000 to 350,000 distinct CDR3 sequences, with over 15% found just once. Source material: blood. Receptor source: a woman aged 60-75 years with Graves' ophthalmopathy.

This clonotype was recorded many times. This chain connects TRBV6-1 to TRBJ1-3, with a weak D call TRBD1 (5 bases). With 5 bases removed from V and 0 bases from J, the gap between germline ends came to 14 bases. This CDR3 comprises 16 residues. Germline-derived CDR1 and CDR2 are MNHNS and SASEGT. CDR3 coding DNA: TGTGCCAGCAGTTACCCAACGACAGACTCTGGAAACACCATATATTTT. Protein sequence: CASSYPTTDSGNTIYF.

This clonotype was counted at least ten times. The rearrangement uses TRBV5-6 and TRBJ2-7, with 7 nucleotides matching TRBD1. CDR1 and CDR2 from the germline V gene are SGHDT and YYEEEE. The V and J ends lost 0 bases and 3 bases, in that order; junction bases with no gene match: 9. The CDR3 is 16 amino acids. The CDR3: CASSLARVRQGYEQYF. The CDR3 coding sequence is TGTGCCAGCAGCTTGGCCCGCGTGAGACAGGGCTACGAGCAGTACTTC.

This clonotype was detected a few times. This CDR3 reads CASSFPFPPGSSYNSPLHF. CDR3 coding DNA: TGTGCCAGCAGCTTCCCCTTCCCCCCAGGGAGCTCCTATAATTCACCCCTCCACTTT. V gene TRBV7-2 combines with J gene TRBJ1-6; D is possibly TRBD1 (5 bases). The V end was cut by 3 bases, the J end by 0 bases, with 18 bases between. Germline CDR1 SGHTA, CDR2 FQGNSA. The CDR3 is 19 residues long.

Only one count was recorded for this clonotype. A read error may account for a junction end that differs from germline. The CDR3, as DNA: TGCGCCAGCAGCCAAGATCTGGGAAGCAATCAGCCCCAGCGTTTT. Protein sequence: CASSQDLGSNQPQRF. The V call is TRBV4-3, the J call TRBJ1-5, with unresolved D. The CDR3 contains 15 residues. Germline V gene sequence: CDR1 LGHNA, CDR2 YSLEER.

This clonotype showed up many times. V is TRBV24-1 and J is TRBJ2-1; D perhaps matches TRBD2 (5 bases). Trimming took 2 bases from V and 10 from J, leaving 11 bases between them. The CDR3 has 13 amino acids. Germline loops: CDR1 KGHDR, CDR2 SFDVKD. CDR3 DNA: TGTGCCACCAGTGATTCGGGGTTCGACGAGCAGTTCTTC. It translates to CATSDSGFDEQFF.

This clonotype was observed a handful of times. The chain joins TRBV7-2 to TRBJ2-3, with TRBD2 as a possible D gene (5 bases). The CDR3 spans 14 residues. CDR1 and CDR2 (germline): SGHTA, FQGNSA. The V end was cut by 6 bases, the J end by 0 bases, with 10 bases between. The CDR3 DNA sequence: TGTGCCAGCAGGGTGACGGGGAGCACAGATACGCAGTATTTT. This codes for CASRVTGSTDTQYF.

This clonotype was recorded at least ten times. This chain connects TRBV4-1 to TRBJ1-4, with D possibly TRBD1 on 5 matching bases. The CDR3 covers 17 residues. The V and J ends lost 1 base and 8 bases respectively, with 20 bases between them. In germline, CDR1 is MGHRA, CDR2 YSYEKL. Here the CDR3 DNA reads TGCGCCAGCAGCCAAGGGGGAGCACGGGGGGTTCAGGAAAAACTGTTTTTT. This translates into CASSQGGARGVQEKLFF.

The chain uses TRBV29-1 and TRBJ1-2; 9 nucleotides match TRBD1. V shed 7 bases and J 8 bases; nucleotides not matched to a gene: 5. CDR3 size: 11 residues. Germline V gene sequence: CDR1 SQVTM, CDR2 ANQGSEA. CDR3 protein: CSATTGGGYTF. CDR3 in DNA: TGCAGCGCTACGACAGGGGGGGGCTACACCTTC.

This chain connects TRBV5-4 to TRBJ1-4, with D unresolved. CDR1 and CDR2 from the germline V gene are SGHNT and YYREEE (reference sequence). V lost 1 base and J lost 4, with 8 bases in between. This CDR3 has 14 residues. CDR3 region: CASSLTTRNEKLFF. The CDR3 nucleotides read TGTGCCAGCAGCTTGACTACACGTAATGAAAAACTGTTTTTT.

In its sample, this clonotype was seen many times. The V gene is TRBV6-5, the J gene TRBJ2-3, with D perhaps TRBD1 (6 bases). The CDR3 has 15 amino acids. Germline CDR1 MNHEY, CDR2 SVGAGI. With 2 bases removed from V and 0 bases from J, the gap between germline ends came to 9 bases. The CDR3 region is CASSYRGQSTDTQYF. The DNA for the CDR3 is TGTGCCAGCAGTTACCGTGGACAGAGCACAGATACGCAGTATTTT.

This clonotype was recorded a few times. A junction boundary mismatches the germline segment, possibly from a read error. The rearrangement joins TRBV29-1 to TRBJ2-2, with 10 nucleotides matching TRBD1. This CDR3 region has 15 residues. Germline CDR1 and CDR2: SQVTM and ANQGSEA. CDR3 residues: CGVEAWTGGIGELFF. CDR3 in DNA: TGCGGCGTTGAGGCTTGGACAGGGGGGATCGGGGAGCTGTTTTTT.

In this sample, this clonotype turned up a few times. A junction end diverges from the germline sequence, so it may reflect a read error. The CDR3, as DNA: TGCGCCAGCAACTTGGAGTTGGCTGCAGGGGCTGTCTACACCTTC. It encodes CASNLELAAGAVYTF. The chain employs TRBV5-1 and TRBJ1-2; maybe TRBD1 (6 bases). CDR3 length: 15 amino acids. The germline V gene encodes CDR1 SGHRS and CDR2 YFSETQ. Filled out from reference TRBV5-1 and TRBJ1-2, the complete variable domain reads KAGVTQTPRYLIKTRGQQVTLSCSPISGHRSVSWYQQTPGQGLQFLFEYFSETQRNKGNFPGRFSGRQFSNSRSEMNVSTLELGDSALYLCASNLELAAGAVYTFGSGTRLTVV.

Ten or more counts support this clonotype. V and J are TRBV6-2 or TRBV6-3 and TRBJ2-1, with unresolved D. Trimming pared 7 bases from V and 6 bases from J, leaving 13 bases between. This CDR3 has 13 amino acids. Germline CDR1 is MNHEY and CDR2 is SVGEGT. CDR3 loop: CASTLDRLNEQFF. The CDR3 DNA reads TGTGCCAGCACCCTCGACCGTCTCAATGAGCAGTTCTTC.